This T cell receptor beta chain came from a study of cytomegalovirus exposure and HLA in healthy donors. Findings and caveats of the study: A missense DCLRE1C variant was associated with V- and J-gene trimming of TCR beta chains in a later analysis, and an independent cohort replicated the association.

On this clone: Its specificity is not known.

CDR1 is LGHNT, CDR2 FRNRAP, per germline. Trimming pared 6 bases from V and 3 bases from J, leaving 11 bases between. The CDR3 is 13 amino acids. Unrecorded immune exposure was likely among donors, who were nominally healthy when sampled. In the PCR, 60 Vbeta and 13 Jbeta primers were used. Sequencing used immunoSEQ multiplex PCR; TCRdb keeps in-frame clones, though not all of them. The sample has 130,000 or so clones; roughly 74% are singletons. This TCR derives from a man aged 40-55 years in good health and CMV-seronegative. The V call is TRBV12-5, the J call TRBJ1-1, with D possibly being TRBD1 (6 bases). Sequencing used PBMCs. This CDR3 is CASGQGADTEAFF. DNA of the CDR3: TGTGCTAGTGGACAGGGAGCGGACACTGAAGCTTTCTTT.